The rows below give T cell receptor beta chains drawn from one sample of a study of radiation and T cells in renal cell carcinoma. Data came from immunoSEQ multiplex PCR; TCRdb stores just in-frame clones and leaves some out. The table lists some 120,000 clones, roughly 77% of them singletons. Sample: blood, taken from a patient whose treatment included radiotherapy and nephrectomy. Every receptor here comes from a woman aged 60-70 years with renal cell carcinoma. Both conserved end residues are part of each CDR3. Each record gives: J gene, clone size, D gene, V gene, CDR3 DNA, CDR3 protein. A D gene is named only where the DNA matches it firmly. Clone size is shown for a subset of rows, as once, few, many or a class of expanded clone.

J: TRBJ2-7; size: NA; D: TRBD2; V: TRBV7-8; DNA: TGTGCCAGCAGCTTACATCTAGCGGGAATCTCCTACGAGCAGTACTTC; CDR3: CASSLHLAGISYEQYF
J: TRBJ1-2; size: NA; D: TRBD1; V: TRBV29-1; DNA: TGCAGCGTTGAAGAGGGGGCAGACAGGGGGTATGGCTACACCTTC; CDR3: CSVEEGADRGYGYTF
J: TRBJ1-5; size: NA; D: NA; V: TRBV19; DNA: TGTGCCAGTAGCCCTCTCCGGGTGGGCAATCAGCCCCAGCATTTT; CDR3: CASSPLRVGNQPQHF
J: TRBJ1-2; size: NA; D: NA; V: TRBV27; DNA: TGTGCCAGCAGTTTAAACAGGGATGGCTATGGCTACACCTTC; CDR3: CASSLNRDGYGYTF
J: TRBJ1-1; size: NA; D: NA; V: TRBV5-6; DNA: TGTGCCAGCAGCTTGGCTGCGGGTCCAGGGTGGGGAGCTGAAGCTTTCTTT; CDR3: CASSLAAGPGWGAEAFF
J: TRBJ1-1; size: once; D: NA; V: TRBV7-2; DNA: TGTGCCAGCAGCTTCGGTGCTAGAAGCACTGAAGCTTTCTTT; CDR3: CASSFGARSTEAFF
J: TRBJ2-7; size: NA; D: NA; V: TRBV7-9; DNA: TGTGCCAGCAGCTTCTTCCGGACGGGCTACGAGCAGTACTTC; CDR3: CASSFFRTGYEQYF
J: TRBJ2-7; size: NA; D: TRBD1; V: TRBV19; DNA: TGTGCCAGTAGTAAGGGGACAGGACAGGGTTCCCCCTACGAGCAGTACTTC; CDR3: CASSKGTGQGSPYEQYF
J: TRBJ2-3; size: NA; D: NA; V: TRBV6-5; DNA: TGTGCCAGCAGACAGGGATACGGCACAGATACGCAGTATTTT; CDR3: CASRQGYGTDTQYF
J: TRBJ2-2; size: many; D: NA; V: TRBV7-7; DNA: TGTGCTAGCAGCTCCGAGTTAGTAACCGGGGAGCTGTTTTTT; CDR3: CASSSELVTGELFF
J: TRBJ2-1; size: NA; D: TRBD1; V: TRBV12-5; DNA: TGTGCTAGTGGTCCGCAGGGGGCCAATGAGCAGTTCTTC; CDR3: CASGPQGANEQFF
J: TRBJ1-1; size: few; D: NA; V: TRBV6-1; DNA: TGTGCCAGCAGTGAAGGCAGGGGCACTGAAGCTTTCTTT; CDR3: CASSEGRGTEAFF
J: TRBJ2-3; size: once; D: TRBD2; V: TRBV2; DNA: TGTGCCAGCAGTGAAACCGCCGCTAGCGGGGGCCGCCGAGATACGCAGTATTTT; CDR3: CASSETAASGGRRDTQYF
J: TRBJ2-1; size: NA; D: NA; V: TRBV20-1; DNA: TGCAGTGCTAGAGTGTCGTCCTACCGGTTCTTC; CDR3: CSARVSSYRFF
J: TRBJ2-7; size: NA; D: NA; V: TRBV10-3; DNA: TGTGCCATCAGTGACCGAACAGGGTACGAGCAGTACTTC; CDR3: CAISDRTGYEQYF
J: TRBJ2-1; size: NA; D: NA; V: TRBV2; DNA: TGTGCCAGCAGTGGGTCAGGGGCGCACAATGAGCAGTTCTTC; CDR3: CASSGSGAHNEQFF
J: TRBJ2-2; size: few; D: NA; V: TRBV15; DNA: TGTGCCACCAGCAGAGAGGGACCCGGGGAGCTGTTTTTT; CDR3: CATSREGPGELFF
J: TRBJ1-1; size: once; D: NA; V: TRBV6-5; DNA: TGTGCCAGCAGTTACGCGGCGAACACTGAAGCTTTCTTT; CDR3: CASSYAANTEAFF
J: TRBJ1-1; size: once; D: NA; V: TRBV11-2; DNA: TGTGCCAGCAGCCCGCGCGGGGTCCTGAACACTGAAGCTTTCTTT; CDR3: CASSPRGVLNTEAFF
J: TRBJ2-1; size: NA; D: NA; V: TRBV7-2; DNA: TGTGCCAGCAGCTTAATTTGGGACAATGAGCAGTTCTTC; CDR3: CASSLIWDNEQFF